A selection of T cell receptor beta chains follows, all from one sample in a study of blood T cell repertoires in COVID-19. TCRdb keeps only in-frame clones here, not all; method: immunoSEQ multiplex PCR. Among around 150,000 clones, approximately 80% were seen once, and the ten largest hold about 15%. Sequenced material: peripheral blood. Every receptor here comes from an elderly woman with acute or convalescent COVID-19. CDR3s include the opening cysteine and the closing phenylalanine or tryptophan. Fields, in order: D gene, clone size, V gene, J gene, CDR3 protein, CDR3 DNA. D genes are given only for firm matches. Size is omitted from some rows. Given values are once, few, many or a class for expanded clones.

d_gene: TRBD1
abundance: .
v_gene: TRBV2
j_gene: TRBJ2-2
CDR3aa: CASKAGQAPGELFF
CDR3nt: TGTGCCAGCAAGGCGGGACAGGCCCCCGGGGAGCTGTTTTTT

d_gene: TRBD1
abundance: .
v_gene: TRBV29-1
j_gene: TRBJ1-1
CDR3aa: CSVQDREYAEAFF
CDR3nt: TGCAGCGTCCAGGACAGGGAGTACGCTGAAGCTTTCTTT

d_gene: .
abundance: few
v_gene: TRBV3-1/TRBV3-2
j_gene: TRBJ1-6
CDR3aa: CASSQKTGTMNSPLHF
CDR3nt: TGTGCCAGCAGCCAAAAAACCGGGACAATGAATTCACCCCTCCACTTT

d_gene: .
abundance: .
v_gene: TRBV29-1
j_gene: TRBJ1-2
CDR3aa: CSVDLPGGGYTF
CDR3nt: TGCAGCGTTGACTTACCGGGGGGTGGCTACACCTTC

d_gene: TRBD1
abundance: .
v_gene: TRBV3-1/TRBV3-2
j_gene: TRBJ1-6
CDR3aa: CASSQGQGWNSPLHF
CDR3nt: TGTGCCAGCAGCCAAGGACAGGGTTGGAATTCACCCCTCCACTTT

d_gene: .
abundance: .
v_gene: TRBV27
j_gene: TRBJ2-1
CDR3aa: CASSTSTGYEQFF
CDR3nt: TGTGCCAGCAGCACGTCTACAGGGTACGAGCAGTTCTTC

d_gene: TRBD1
abundance: .
v_gene: TRBV14
j_gene: TRBJ1-1
CDR3aa: CASTWTGGTEAFF
CDR3nt: TGTGCCAGCACCTGGACAGGGGGGACTGAAGCTTTCTTT

d_gene: TRBD1
abundance: .
v_gene: TRBV5-1
j_gene: TRBJ1-6
CDR3aa: CASSRTGFSPLHF
CDR3nt: TGCGCCAGCAGTAGGACAGGATTTTCACCCCTCCACTTT

d_gene: TRBD2
abundance: .
v_gene: TRBV3-1/TRBV3-2
j_gene: TRBJ2-7
CDR3aa: CASSRGGLAYEQYF
CDR3nt: TGTGCCAGCAGCCGCGGGGGGCTGGCCTACGAGCAGTACTTC

d_gene: TRBD2
abundance: few
v_gene: TRBV5-4
j_gene: TRBJ2-1
CDR3aa: CASSSQTSGRFNEQFF
CDR3nt: TGTGCCAGCAGCTCACAGACTAGCGGGAGGTTTAATGAGCAGTTCTTC

d_gene: TRBD1
abundance: .
v_gene: TRBV4-2
j_gene: TRBJ1-6
CDR3aa: CASSQTGTGANSPLHF
CDR3nt: TGTGCCAGCAGCCAAACCGGGACAGGGGCGAATTCACCCCTCCACTTT

d_gene: .
abundance: .
v_gene: TRBV19
j_gene: TRBJ1-1
CDR3aa: CASSIGGLYEAFF
CDR3nt: TGTGCCAGTAGTATAGGAGGGTTATATGAAGCTTTCTTT

d_gene: .
abundance: .
v_gene: TRBV15
j_gene: TRBJ1-2
CDR3aa: CATSSRDTYGYTF
CDR3nt: TGTGCCACCAGCAGCCGGGACACCTATGGCTACACCTTC

d_gene: TRBD1
abundance: .
v_gene: TRBV6-5
j_gene: TRBJ1-1
CDR3aa: CASSYEQGWRAFF
CDR3nt: TGTGCCAGCAGTTACGAACAGGGGTGGCGGGCTTTCTTT

d_gene: .
abundance: .
v_gene: TRBV2
j_gene: TRBJ2-2
CDR3aa: CASSRGGGGGELFF
CDR3nt: TGTGCCAGCAGTCGAGGGGGAGGGGGCGGGGAGCTGTTTTTT

d_gene: TRBD1
abundance: .
v_gene: TRBV2
j_gene: TRBJ1-6
CDR3aa: CASSDILRTGRNSPLHF
CDR3nt: TGTGCCAGCAGTGATATACTAAGGACAGGGAGGAATTCACCCCTCCACTTT

d_gene: TRBD1
abundance: .
v_gene: TRBV18
j_gene: TRBJ2-1
CDR3aa: CASSPSRGNEQFF
CDR3nt: TGTGCCAGCTCACCATCCAGGGGGAATGAGCAGTTCTTC

d_gene: .
abundance: .
v_gene: TRBV6-5
j_gene: TRBJ1-5
CDR3aa: CASSLGQKGQPQHF
CDR3nt: TGTGCCAGCAGCCTTGGACAAAAGGGACAGCCCCAGCATTTT

d_gene: TRBD1
abundance: once
v_gene: TRBV6-5
j_gene: TRBJ1-1
CDR3aa: CASRLIASGRGTAFF
CDR3nt: TGTGCCAGCAGACTCATAGCCAGTGGCAGGGGGACAGCTTTCTTT

d_gene: .
abundance: .
v_gene: TRBV7-2
j_gene: TRBJ1-2
CDR3aa: CASSLLRGFGYTF
CDR3nt: TGTGCCAGCAGCTTACTCAGGGGCTTTGGCTACACCTTC

d_gene: TRBD2
abundance: .
v_gene: TRBV11-2
j_gene: TRBJ2-3
CDR3aa: CASSFSTSGGVADTQYF
CDR3nt: TGTGCCAGCAGCTTCTCCACTAGCGGGGGGGTAGCAGATACGCAGTATTTT

d_gene: .
abundance: .
v_gene: TRBV30
j_gene: TRBJ2-3
CDR3aa: CAWAGSDTQYF
CDR3nt: TGTGCCTGGGCAGGGTCAGATACGCAGTATTTT

d_gene: .
abundance: few
v_gene: TRBV5-6
j_gene: TRBJ1-5
CDR3aa: CASSLGGSNQPQHF
CDR3nt: TGTGCCAGCAGCTTGGGGGGCAGCAATCAGCCCCAGCATTTT

d_gene: .
abundance: few
v_gene: TRBV5-1
j_gene: TRBJ1-1
CDR3aa: CASSWRQDSRNTEAFF
CDR3nt: TGCGCCAGCAGCTGGAGACAGGACAGTCGGAACACTGAAGCTTTCTTT

d_gene: .
abundance: once
v_gene: TRBV30
j_gene: TRBJ2-7
CDR3aa: CAWSVERYEQYF
CDR3nt: TGTGCCTGGAGTGTTGAGAGGTACGAGCAGTACTTC

d_gene: TRBD1
abundance: .
v_gene: TRBV12-3/TRBV12-4
j_gene: TRBJ1-6
CDR3aa: CATKQGPGPLHF
CDR3nt: TGTGCCACCAAACAGGGGCCCGGGCCCCTCCACTTT

d_gene: TRBD1
abundance: few
v_gene: TRBV19
j_gene: TRBJ1-2
CDR3aa: CASSMAGGTNYGYTF
CDR3nt: TGTGCCAGTAGTATGGCAGGGGGTACGAACTATGGCTACACCTTC

d_gene: .
abundance: once
v_gene: TRBV19
j_gene: TRBJ1-4
CDR3aa: CASSIDQTATNEKLFF
CDR3nt: TGTGCCAGTAGTATAGATCAGACAGCAACTAATGAAAAACTGTTTTTT

d_gene: TRBD1
abundance: .
v_gene: TRBV5-8
j_gene: TRBJ1-6
CDR3aa: CASSLRTGINNSPLHF
CDR3nt: TGTGCCAGCAGCTTAAGGACAGGGATAAATAATTCACCCCTCCACTTT

d_gene: .
abundance: .
v_gene: TRBV28
j_gene: TRBJ1-3
CDR3aa: CASRRHSGNTIYF
CDR3nt: TGTGCCAGCAGGCGACACTCTGGAAACACCATATATTTT

d_gene: .
abundance: .
v_gene: TRBV4-1
j_gene: TRBJ2-7
CDR3aa: CASSQEGAAYEQYF
CDR3nt: TGCGCCAGCAGCCAAGAGGGAGCCGCCTACGAGCAGTACTTC

d_gene: .
abundance: .
v_gene: TRBV19
j_gene: TRBJ2-2
CDR3aa: CASSPGHNTGELFF
CDR3nt: TGTGCCAGTAGTCCGGGACACAACACCGGGGAGCTGTTTTTT

d_gene: TRBD1
abundance: .
v_gene: TRBV24-1
j_gene: TRBJ2-1
CDR3aa: CATSEPGQGANEQFF
CDR3nt: TGTGCCACCAGTGAGCCGGGACAGGGGGCAAATGAGCAGTTCTTC

d_gene: .
abundance: .
v_gene: TRBV5-4
j_gene: TRBJ1-6
CDR3aa: CASSQQAANSPLHF
CDR3nt: TGTGCCAGCAGTCAACAGGCAGCTAATTCACCCCTCCACTTT

d_gene: .
abundance: once
v_gene: TRBV29-1
j_gene: TRBJ2-3
CDR3aa: CSVGEVTDTQYF
CDR3nt: TGCAGCGTCGGGGAAGTTACAGATACGCAGTATTTT

d_gene: .
abundance: .
v_gene: TRBV7-5
j_gene: TRBJ1-4
CDR3aa: CARSLANPGGPEKLFF
CDR3nt: TGTGCCAGAAGCTTAGCGAATCCAGGTGGTCCTGAAAAACTGTTTTTT

d_gene: .
abundance: .
v_gene: TRBV2
j_gene: TRBJ2-1
CDR3aa: CASSREWFEQFF
CDR3nt: TGTGCCAGCAGTCGAGAGTGGTTTGAGCAGTTCTTC

d_gene: TRBD1
abundance: .
v_gene: TRBV5-1
j_gene: TRBJ1-4
CDR3aa: CASSPQGAEEKLFF
CDR3nt: TGCGCCAGCAGCCCCCAGGGGGCGGAAGAAAAACTGTTTTTT

d_gene: .
abundance: .
v_gene: TRBV11-2
j_gene: TRBJ2-2
CDR3aa: CASNPGSRAGELFF
CDR3nt: TGTGCCAGCAACCCGGGCTCGAGGGCCGGGGAGCTGTTTTTT

d_gene: .
abundance: .
v_gene: TRBV11-2
j_gene: TRBJ1-1
CDR3aa: CASSLVEGRGTEAFF
CDR3nt: TGTGCCAGCAGCTTAGTCGAGGGCAGAGGAACTGAAGCTTTCTTT

d_gene: .
abundance: .
v_gene: TRBV7-2
j_gene: TRBJ1-2
CDR3aa: CASSPINALGRGRYGYTF
CDR3nt: TGTGCCAGCAGCCCGATCAACGCTTTGGGCAGGGGACGCTATGGCTACACCTTC

d_gene: TRBD1
abundance: .
v_gene: TRBV6-5
j_gene: TRBJ2-5
CDR3aa: CASSYSQGAGQETQYF
CDR3nt: TGTGCCAGCAGTTACTCGCAGGGGGCGGGTCAAGAGACCCAGTACTTC

d_gene: .
abundance: .
v_gene: TRBV7-8
j_gene: TRBJ2-1
CDR3aa: CASSFPGGEQFF
CDR3nt: TGTGCCAGCAGCTTTCCTGGAGGTGAGCAGTTCTTC

d_gene: TRBD1
abundance: .
v_gene: TRBV4-1
j_gene: TRBJ1-2
CDR3aa: CASSQLRTGKYYGYTF
CDR3nt: TGCGCCAGCAGCCAGCTCCGGACAGGGAAGTACTATGGCTACACCTTC

d_gene: .
abundance: .
v_gene: TRBV28
j_gene: TRBJ1-1
CDR3aa: CASSPPPRRTEAFF
CDR3nt: TGTGCCAGCAGTCCTCCCCCCAGGAGGACTGAAGCTTTCTTT

d_gene: .
abundance: .
v_gene: TRBV4-1
j_gene: TRBJ1-5
CDR3aa: CASSQGLSRGMGNQPQHF
CDR3nt: TGCGCCAGCAGCCAAGGTCTCTCTAGGGGCATGGGTAATCAGCCCCAGCATTTT

d_gene: TRBD2
abundance: .
v_gene: TRBV30
j_gene: TRBJ2-3
CDR3aa: CAWSHHFSGGADTQYF
CDR3nt: TGTGCCTGGAGCCACCACTTTAGCGGGGGGGCAGACACGCAGTATTTT

d_gene: TRBD2
abundance: .
v_gene: TRBV7-8
j_gene: TRBJ2-5
CDR3aa: CASSLVFWTSGGGKETQYF
CDR3nt: TGTGCCAGCAGCTTAGTATTTTGGACTAGCGGAGGGGGGAAAGAGACCCAGTACTTC